This T cell receptor beta chain was identified in a study of blood T cell repertoires in COVID-19. About the study: Sites across the United States, Italy and Spain contributed samples from acute and convalescent COVID-19.

Clones were sequenced by immunoSEQ multiplex PCR, and TCRdb holds only the in-frame ones, with some missing. The sample yields 150,000 to 200,000 clones, approximately 80% seen once. This clone has just one count. Adults between roughly 18 and 89 years of age took part from about two dozen US areas. This CDR3 region has 16 residues. V trimming: 1 base; J trimming: 1 base; junction bases outside the gene matches: 5. The germline V gene encodes CDR1 LGHNA and CDR2 YNFKEQ. Sequenced input: PBMCs or T cells enriched from blood (not recorded which). This receptor was taken from a middle-aged man who had recovered from COVID-19. The chain combines TRBV4-2 with TRBJ2-3; TRBD2 agrees at 7 bases. CDR3 in DNA: TGTGCCAGCAGCCAAGCAAGGGCGGGGGGCACAGATACGCAGTATTTT. Protein sequence: CASSQARAGGTDTQYF.